This paragraph covers one T cell receptor (beta chain) sequence. The antigen is undetermined. The sample belongs to a study of T cells in pancreatic ductal adenocarcinoma. Findings and limits, study-wide: Results skew toward the minority of patients with early-stage disease. Comparisons of tumor and blood clonality may show falsely lower tumor diversity.

Surgery without prior neoadjuvant therapy was the treatment of the selected pancreatic ductal adenocarcinoma patients. J was trimmed by 0 bases and V by 5 bases; bases with no gene match: 5. Germline V gene sequence: CDR1 SGHVS, CDR2 FQNEAQ. The CDR3 loop spans 15 amino acids. Measured with immunoSEQ multiplex PCR; TCRdb has only the in-frame clones, and not every one. The table records more than 15,000 clones, 85% to 90% of them present only once. This clonotype was sampled from a human donor with pancreatic ductal adenocarcinoma. Sequenced input: PBMCs. The chain is built from TRBV7-8 and TRBJ2-5, with TRBD1 matching over 8 bases. The CDR3 nucleotides are TGTGCCAGCAGCAGTAGACAGGGGAACCAAGAGACCCAGTACTTC. Translated: CASSSRQGNQETQYF. Full variable domain (missing parts from reference TRBV7-8 and TRBJ2-5): GAGVSQSPRYKVAKRGQDVALRCDPISGHVSLFWYQQALGQGPEFLTYFQNEAQLDKSGLPSDRFFAERPEGSVSTLKIQRTQQEDSAVYLCASSSRQGNQETQYFGPGTRLLVL.